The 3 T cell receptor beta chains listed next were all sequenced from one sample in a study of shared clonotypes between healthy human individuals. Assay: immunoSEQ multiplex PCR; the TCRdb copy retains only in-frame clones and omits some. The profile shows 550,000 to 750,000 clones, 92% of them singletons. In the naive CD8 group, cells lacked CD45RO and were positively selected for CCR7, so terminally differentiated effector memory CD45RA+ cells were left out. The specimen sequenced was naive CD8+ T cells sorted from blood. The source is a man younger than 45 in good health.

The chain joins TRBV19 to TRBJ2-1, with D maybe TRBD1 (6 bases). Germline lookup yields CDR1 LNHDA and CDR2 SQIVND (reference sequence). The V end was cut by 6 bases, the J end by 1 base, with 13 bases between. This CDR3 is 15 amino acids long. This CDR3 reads CASSPEGDSYNEQFF. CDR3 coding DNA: TGTGCCAGTAGCCCCGAGGGGGATTCCTACAATGAGCAGTTCTTC.

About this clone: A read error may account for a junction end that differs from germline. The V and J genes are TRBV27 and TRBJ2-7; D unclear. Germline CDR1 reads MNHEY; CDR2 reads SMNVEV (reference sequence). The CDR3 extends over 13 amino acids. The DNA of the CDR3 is TGTGCCACCAGTCCTACCAGCTCCTACGAGCAGTACTTC. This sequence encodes CATSPTSSYEQYF.

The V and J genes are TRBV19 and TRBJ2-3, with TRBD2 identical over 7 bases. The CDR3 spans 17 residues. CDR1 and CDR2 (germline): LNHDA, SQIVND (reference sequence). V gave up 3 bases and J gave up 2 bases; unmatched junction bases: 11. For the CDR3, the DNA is TGTGCCAGTAGTATGTGGCTTAAGACTAGCATCACAGATACGCAGTATTTT. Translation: CASSMWLKTSITDTQYF.